These 23 T cell receptor beta chains were all obtained from the same sample, sequenced in a study of T cells expressing NK-cell markers. TCRdb re-called the 5' RACE reads and shows each CDR3 protein once, DNA omitted. The sample table includes some 340,000 distinct CDR3 sequences. The sequenced sample consisted of blood T cells: a sorted CD56 or NKG2C T cell subset, CD4+ or CD8+ T cells, or bulk PBMC T cells (not recorded which). These receptors originate from a man between 18 and 69 years old in good health.

The V gene is TRBV18, the J gene TRBJ2-7. There are 14 residues in the CDR3. Germline CDR1 KGHSH, CDR2 LQKENI. The CDR3 sequence is CASSSDTLSYEQYF.

This chain links TRBV5-6 with TRBJ2-3; the TCRdb call, TRBD1, lacks DNA for checking. This CDR3 contains 13 residues. CDR1 and CDR2 from the germline V gene are SGHDT and YYEEEE. CDR3: CASRPLTRDTQYF.

This chain connects TRBV5-1 to TRBJ1-4. The germline V gene encodes CDR1 SGHRS and CDR2 YFSETQ. The length of the CDR3 is 15 residues. This CDR3 is CASSREQATNEKLFF. Full variable domain (missing parts from reference TRBV5-1 and TRBJ1-4): KAGVTQTPRYLIKTRGQQVTLSCSPISGHRSVSWYQQTPGQGLQFLFEYFSETQRNKGNFPGRFSGRQFSNSRSEMNVSTLELGDSALYLCASSREQATNEKLFFGSGTQLSVL.

J is TRBJ2-3 and V is TRBV7-2; TCRdb picks TRBD1, but there is no DNA to check that call. This CDR3 spans 14 amino acids. The germline V gene encodes CDR1 SGHTA and CDR2 FQGNSA. The CDR3 spells CASRMPGQGDTQYF.

The chain uses TRBV6-2 or TRBV6-3 and TRBJ1-2; TCRdb indicates TRBD1, and absent DNA this call remains unverified. From germline, CDR1 is MNHEY and CDR2 SVGEGT. CDR3 length equals 16 residues. This CDR3 is CASSLLPGQTNYGYTF.

This sequence joins TRBV6-5 and TRBJ1-5; with no DNA, the TCRdb D assignment of TRBD1 cannot be verified. The V gene's germline CDR1 is MNHEY and CDR2 SVGAGI. The CDR3 covers 15 residues. The CDR3: CASSYTTQGNQPQHF.

This chain connects TRBV27 to TRBJ2-7; TCRdb's D call of TRBD1 is untestable without DNA. Germline V CDR1 and CDR2: MNHEY, SMNVEV (reference sequence). The CDR3 covers 14 residues. The CDR3 is CASSFGTGLYEQYF.

V is TRBV7-2 and J is TRBJ2-5. CDR1 and CDR2 (germline): SGHTA, FQGNSA. This CDR3 comprises 14 residues. The CDR3 sequence is CASSPWTTRETQYF.

This chain uses TRBV20-1 with TRBJ2-1; the TRBD2 assignment by TCRdb is unverifiable without DNA. The CDR3 length is 16 residues. Looked up from germline, CDR1 is DFQATT and CDR2 is SNEGSKA (reference sequence). CDR3: CSARAGLAGGLYEQFF.

The V call is TRBV20-1, the J call TRBJ1-1; with no DNA, the TCRdb D assignment of TRBD1 cannot be verified. This CDR3 is built from 16 residues. The germline gives CDR1 DFQATT, CDR2 SNEGSKA (reference sequence). Here the CDR3 reads CSARKGGGAVNTEAFF.

The chain couples TRBV6-1 to TRBJ1-3; TCRdb's D call, TRBD1, is unchecked because there is no DNA. CDR3 size: 14 residues. Germline assignment: CDR1 MNHNS and CDR2 SASEGT. The CDR3 sequence is CASRQTGQGNTIYF.

This sequence joins TRBV7-6 and TRBJ2-2; TCRdb designates TRBD1, a call that cannot be tested without DNA. CDR1 is SGHVS and CDR2 is FNYEAQ in the germline V gene. The CDR3 has 18 residues. CDR3 protein: CASSLLPPRRGPTGELFF.

CDR3 sequence: CASSDPGGVGYGYTF. The chain joins TRBV25-1 to TRBJ1-2; absent DNA, TCRdb's TRBD1 call cannot be checked. The CDR3 loop spans 15 amino acids. The V gene's germline CDR1 is MGHDK and CDR2 SYGVNS.

J is TRBJ2-5 and V is TRBV2; TCRdb's assignment of TRBD1 cannot be checked, as there is no DNA. The CDR3 sequence is 15 residues long. Germline V gene sequence: CDR1 SNHLY, CDR2 FYNNEI. CDR3 residues: CASKNKGAGVETQYF.

This chain connects TRBV28 to TRBJ1-2; no DNA is available, so the TRBD1 call from TCRdb remains unchecked. The CDR3 is made up of 15 amino acids. Looked up from germline, CDR1 is MDHEN and CDR2 is SYDVKM. CDR3 residues: CATPARDFVGGGYTF.

V is TRBV11-2 and J is TRBJ2-3; TCRdb gives TRBD2 as the D gene, but with no DNA this cannot be confirmed. Germline assignment: CDR1 SGHAT and CDR2 FQNNGV. The CDR3 covers 16 residues. The chain's CDR3 is CASSNSGGVSGDTQYF.

The chain recombines TRBV20-1 with TRBJ2-7; the TCRdb D gene call, TRBD1, has no DNA to confirm it. Germline V gene lookup returns CDR1 DFQATT and CDR2 SNEGSKA (reference sequence). The CDR3 runs to 14 residues. CDR3 residues: CSAFKRQGGYEQYF.

This chain joins TRBV6-1 and TRBJ1-4; TCRdb outputs TRBD1, but without DNA this stays unchecked. The CDR3 has 20 amino acids. The germline gives CDR1 MNHNS, CDR2 SASEGT. This chain's CDR3 is CASSATQGFMSFPRNEKLFF.

The rearrangement joins TRBV7-9 to TRBJ2-4; the TRBD2 assignment by TCRdb is unverifiable without DNA. The CDR3 covers 15 residues. CDR1 SEHNR and CDR2 FQNEAQ come from the germline V gene (reference sequence). CDR3 loop: CASSIGTSGGDIQYF. The full variable domain, its missing parts supplied by reference TRBV7-9 and TRBJ2-4, is DTGVSQNPRHKITKRGQNVTFRCDPISEHNRLYWYRQTLGQGPEFLTYFQNEAQLEKSRLLSDRFSAERPKGSFSTLEIQRTEQGDSAMYLCASSIGTSGGDIQYFGAGTRLSVL.

V gene TRBV10-3 combines with J gene TRBJ2-5. This CDR3 comprises 13 residues. CDR1 is ENHRY, CDR2 SYGVKD, per germline. This CDR3 is CAISETVQETQYF.

V is TRBV10-3 and J is TRBJ2-3; TCRdb indicates TRBD1, and absent DNA this call remains unverified. The CDR3 length is 15 residues. Germline CDR1 and CDR2: ENHRY and SYGVKD. CDR3 region: CATRPRGMSTDTQYF.

This chain uses TRBV6-5 with TRBJ2-5; TCRdb picks TRBD1, but there is no DNA to check that call. From germline, CDR1 is MNHEY and CDR2 SVGAGI. The CDR3 totals 16 residues. The CDR3 sequence is CASSYPGQGARETQYF.

This chain connects TRBV7-9 to TRBJ2-5; checking the TCRdb D call of TRBD1 is not possible without DNA. Germline V gene sequence: CDR1 SEHNR, CDR2 FQNEAQ (reference sequence). There are 15 residues in the CDR3. Here the CDR3 reads CASSLTGGLRETQYF.